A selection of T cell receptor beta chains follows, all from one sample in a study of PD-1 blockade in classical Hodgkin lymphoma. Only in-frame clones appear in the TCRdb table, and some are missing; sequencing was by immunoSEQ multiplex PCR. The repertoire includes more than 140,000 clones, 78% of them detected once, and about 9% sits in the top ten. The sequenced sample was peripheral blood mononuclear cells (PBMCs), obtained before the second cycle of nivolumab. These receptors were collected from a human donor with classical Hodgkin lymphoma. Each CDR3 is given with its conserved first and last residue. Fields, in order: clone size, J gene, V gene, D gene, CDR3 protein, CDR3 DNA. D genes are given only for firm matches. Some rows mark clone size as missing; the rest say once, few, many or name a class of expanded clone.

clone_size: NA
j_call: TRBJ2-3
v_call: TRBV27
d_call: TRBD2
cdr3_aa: CASSLAGGTDTQYF
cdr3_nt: TGTGCCAGCAGTTTAGCGGGGGGGACAGATACGCAGTATTTT

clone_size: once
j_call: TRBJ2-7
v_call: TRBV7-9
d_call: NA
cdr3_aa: CASSLEGGRGYEQYF
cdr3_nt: TGTGCCAGCAGCTTAGAAGGAGGGAGAGGTTACGAGCAGTACTTC

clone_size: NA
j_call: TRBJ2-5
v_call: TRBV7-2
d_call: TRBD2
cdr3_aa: CASSLYSGSGQETQYF
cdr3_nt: TGTGCCAGCAGCTTATATAGCGGGAGTGGACAAGAGACCCAGTACTTC

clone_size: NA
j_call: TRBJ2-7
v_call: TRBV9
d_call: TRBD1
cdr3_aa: CASSGGQGPYEQYF
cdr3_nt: TGTGCCAGCAGCGGAGGACAGGGACCCTACGAGCAGTACTTC

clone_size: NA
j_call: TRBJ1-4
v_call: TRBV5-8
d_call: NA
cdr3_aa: CASSLVENEKLFF
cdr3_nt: TGTGCCAGCAGCTTGGTGGAGAATGAAAAACTGTTTTTT

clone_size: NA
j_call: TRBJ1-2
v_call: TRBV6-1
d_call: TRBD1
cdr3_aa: CASSERWTGSGYTF
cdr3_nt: TGTGCCAGCAGTGAAAGGTGGACAGGGAGCGGCTACACCTTC

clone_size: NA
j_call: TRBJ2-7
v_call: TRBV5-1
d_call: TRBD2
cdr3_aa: CASSSGLADGQYF
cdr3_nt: TGCGCCAGCAGCTCGGGACTAGCGGACGGGCAGTACTTC

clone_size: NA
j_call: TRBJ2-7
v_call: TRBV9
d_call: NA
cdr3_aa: CASSAPDTYEQYF
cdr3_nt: TGTGCCAGCAGCGCCCCGGACACCTACGAGCAGTACTTC

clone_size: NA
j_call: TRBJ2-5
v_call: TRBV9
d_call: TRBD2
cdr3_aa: CASSVGVAGALQETQYF
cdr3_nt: TGTGCCAGCAGCGTAGGGGTAGCGGGGGCCCTACAAGAGACCCAGTACTTC

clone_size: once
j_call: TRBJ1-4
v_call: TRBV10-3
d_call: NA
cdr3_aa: CAISPGTNEKLFF
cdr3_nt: TGTGCCATCAGCCCCGGGACTAATGAAAAACTGTTTTTT

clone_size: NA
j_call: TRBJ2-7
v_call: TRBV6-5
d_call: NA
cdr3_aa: CASSRDNYEQYF
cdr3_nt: TGTGCCAGCAGTCGTGACAACTACGAGCAGTACTTC

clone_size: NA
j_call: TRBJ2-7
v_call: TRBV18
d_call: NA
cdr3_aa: CASSALQRGLEQYF
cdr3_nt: TGTGCCAGCTCAGCCCTACAGAGGGGCCTGGAGCAGTACTTC

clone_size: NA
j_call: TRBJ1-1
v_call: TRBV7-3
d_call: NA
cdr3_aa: CASSLGMNTEAFF
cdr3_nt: TGTGCCAGCAGCTTAGGTATGAACACTGAAGCTTTCTTT

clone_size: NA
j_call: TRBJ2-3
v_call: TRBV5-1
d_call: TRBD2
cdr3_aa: CASSLEASGSSTDTQYF
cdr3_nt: TGCGCCAGCAGCTTGGAGGCTAGCGGTTCTAGCACAGATACGCAGTATTTT

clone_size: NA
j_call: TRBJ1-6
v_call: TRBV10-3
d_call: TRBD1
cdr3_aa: CATTGTENSPLHF
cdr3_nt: TGTGCCACCACCGGGACAGAGAATTCACCCCTCCACTTT

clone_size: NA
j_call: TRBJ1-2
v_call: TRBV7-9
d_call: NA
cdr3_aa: CASSQGSRGYTF
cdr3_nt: TGTGCCAGCAGCCAGGGGTCTCGTGGCTACACCTTC

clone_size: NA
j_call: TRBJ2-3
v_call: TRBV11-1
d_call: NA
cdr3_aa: CASSLRDFTDTQYF
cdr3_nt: TGTGCCAGCAGCCTACGGGATTTCACAGATACGCAGTATTTT

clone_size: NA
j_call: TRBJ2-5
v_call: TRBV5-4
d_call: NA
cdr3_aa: CASSLAEETQYF
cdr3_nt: TGTGCCAGCAGCTTGGCTGAGGAGACCCAGTACTTC

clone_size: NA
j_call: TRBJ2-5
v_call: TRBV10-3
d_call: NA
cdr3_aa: CATRETAAGTQYF
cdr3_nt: TGTGCCACCAGAGAGACAGCTGCGGGGACCCAGTACTTC

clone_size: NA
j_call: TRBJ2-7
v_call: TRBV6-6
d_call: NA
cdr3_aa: CASSRGYEQYF
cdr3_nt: TGTGCCAGCAGTCGCGGGTACGAGCAGTACTTC

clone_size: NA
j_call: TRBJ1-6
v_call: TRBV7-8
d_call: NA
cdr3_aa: CASRGSLAWQANSPLHF
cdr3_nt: TGTGCCAGCAGGGGTTCCCTCGCTTGGCAAGCTAATTCACCCCTCCACTTT

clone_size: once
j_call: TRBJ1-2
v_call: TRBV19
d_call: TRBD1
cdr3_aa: CASSEERDRLYGYTF
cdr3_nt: TGTGCCAGTAGCGAAGAAAGGGACAGGCTATATGGCTACACCTTC

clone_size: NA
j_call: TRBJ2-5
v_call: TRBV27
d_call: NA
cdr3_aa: CASTRYQETQYF
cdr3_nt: TGTGCCAGCACCCGGTACCAAGAGACCCAGTACTTC